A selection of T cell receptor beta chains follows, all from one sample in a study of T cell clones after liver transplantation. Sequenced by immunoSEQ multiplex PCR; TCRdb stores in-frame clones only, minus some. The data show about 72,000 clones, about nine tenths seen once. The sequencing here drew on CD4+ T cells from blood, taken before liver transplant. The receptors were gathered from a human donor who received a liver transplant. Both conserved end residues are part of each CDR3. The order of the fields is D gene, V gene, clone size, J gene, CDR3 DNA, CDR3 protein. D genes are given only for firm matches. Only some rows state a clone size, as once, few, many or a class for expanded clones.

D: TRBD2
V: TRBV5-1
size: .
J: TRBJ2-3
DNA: TGCGCCAGCAGCTTGGGAACACTAGCGGGAGGGGATACGCAGTATTTT
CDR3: CASSLGTLAGGDTQYF

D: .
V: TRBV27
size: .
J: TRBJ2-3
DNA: TGTGCCAGCAGTTTAGTGGGCGGGTTTAGCACAGATACGCAGTATTTT
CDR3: CASSLVGGFSTDTQYF

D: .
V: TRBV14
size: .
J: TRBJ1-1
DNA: TGTGCCAGCAGCCAAGTGGGGGGGACTGAAGCTTTCTTT
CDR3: CASSQVGGTEAFF

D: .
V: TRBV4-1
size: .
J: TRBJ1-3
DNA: TGCGCCAGCAGCCAAGATGGAGGGAACGGAAACACCATATATTTT
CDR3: CASSQDGGNGNTIYF

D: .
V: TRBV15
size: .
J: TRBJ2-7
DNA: TGTGCCACCAGCAGAGGGGGGCAGGGCTCCTACGAGCAGTACTTC
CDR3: CATSRGGQGSYEQYF

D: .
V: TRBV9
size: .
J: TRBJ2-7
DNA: TGTGCCAGCAGCTCTACCGGGACTTCCTACGAGCAGTACTTC
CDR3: CASSSTGTSYEQYF

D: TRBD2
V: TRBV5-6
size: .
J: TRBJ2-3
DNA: TGTGCCAGCAGTAGGGGACTAGCGGCGACAGATACGCAGTATTTT
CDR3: CASSRGLAATDTQYF

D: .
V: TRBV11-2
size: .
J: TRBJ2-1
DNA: TGTGCCAGCAGCTTATCACTAGACGCGAACAATGAGCAGTTCTTC
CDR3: CASSLSLDANNEQFF

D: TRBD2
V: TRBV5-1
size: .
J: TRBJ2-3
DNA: TGCGCCAGCAGCCCCATTTTGGCTAGCGGGAGCACAGATACGCAGTATTTT
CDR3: CASSPILASGSTDTQYF

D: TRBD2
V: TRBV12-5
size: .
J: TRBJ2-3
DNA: TGTGCTAGTGGTTTATCGACTAGCGGGAGGTCAGATACGCAGTATTTT
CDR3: CASGLSTSGRSDTQYF

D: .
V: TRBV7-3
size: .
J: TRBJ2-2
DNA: TGTGCCAGCAGCCTGGGGGGATACACCGGGGAGCTGTTTTTT
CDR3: CASSLGGYTGELFF

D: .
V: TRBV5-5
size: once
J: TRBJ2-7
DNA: TGTGCCAGCAACGTGGCCTACGAGCAGTACTTC
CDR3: CASNVAYEQYF

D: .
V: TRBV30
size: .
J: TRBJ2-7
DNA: TGTGCCTGGAAATTAGACGGGGTCTACGAGCAGTACTTC
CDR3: CAWKLDGVYEQYF

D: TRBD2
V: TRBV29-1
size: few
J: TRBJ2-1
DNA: TGCAGCGTCCCCAGTGGGACTAGCGGAGGTCAGCGTCTGGAGCAGTTCTTC
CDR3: CSVPSGTSGGQRLEQFF

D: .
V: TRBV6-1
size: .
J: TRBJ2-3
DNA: TGTGCCAGCAGTGAAGGGCTGCACGGAGGGGGCAGTAGCACAGATACGCAGTATTTT
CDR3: CASSEGLHGGGSSTDTQYF

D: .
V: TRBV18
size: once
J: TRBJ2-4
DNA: TGTGCCAGCCAGCCTGGGGCCAAAAACATTCAGTACTTC
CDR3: CASQPGAKNIQYF

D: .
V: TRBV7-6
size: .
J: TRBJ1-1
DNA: TGTGCCAGCAGCCATCGACAGAACACTGAAGCTTTCTTT
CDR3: CASSHRQNTEAFF

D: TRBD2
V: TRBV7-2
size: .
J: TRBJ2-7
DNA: TGTGCCAGCAGCTTAACTAGCGGTGGGTACGAGCAGTACTTC
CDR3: CASSLTSGGYEQYF

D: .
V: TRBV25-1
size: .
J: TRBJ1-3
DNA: TGTGCCAGCAGTCTTCAGACAGGTTCCGGAAACACCATATATTTT
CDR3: CASSLQTGSGNTIYF

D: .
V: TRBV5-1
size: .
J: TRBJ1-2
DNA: TGCGCCAGCAGGTCGGGCTATGGCTACACCTTC
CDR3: CASRSGYGYTF

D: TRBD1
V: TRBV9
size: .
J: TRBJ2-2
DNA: TGTGCCAGCAGCGTAGTTGCGCAGGGGGCAAGGGAGCTGTTTTTT
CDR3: CASSVVAQGARELFF

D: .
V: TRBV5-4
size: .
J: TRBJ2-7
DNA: TGTGCCAGCAGCCCGACGACGGAACCCGGAAGCGAGCAGTACTTC
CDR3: CASSPTTEPGSEQYF

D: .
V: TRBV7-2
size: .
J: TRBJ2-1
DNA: TGTGCCAGCAGCTTACTCGATGAGCAGTTCTTC
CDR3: CASSLLDEQFF

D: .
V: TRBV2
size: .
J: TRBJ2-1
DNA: TGTGCCAGCAGTGAAGGAGGTAGGCAGGGCCACAATGAGCAGTTCTTC
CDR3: CASSEGGRQGHNEQFF

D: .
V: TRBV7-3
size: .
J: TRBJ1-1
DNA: .
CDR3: CASSTSGLNTEAFF

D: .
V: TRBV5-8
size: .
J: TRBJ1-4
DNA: TGTGCCAGCAGCCACGGCGATGAAAAACTGTTTTTT
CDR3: CASSHGDEKLFF

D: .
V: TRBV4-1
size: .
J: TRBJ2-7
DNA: TGCGCCAGCAGCCAAGAAGTGGCCAGGGTGTACGAGCAGTACTTC
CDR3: CASSQEVARVYEQYF

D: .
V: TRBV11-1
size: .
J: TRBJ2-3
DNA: TGTGCCAGCAGCTTAGGGGGCCGAGAAGATACGCAGTATTTT
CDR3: CASSLGGREDTQYF

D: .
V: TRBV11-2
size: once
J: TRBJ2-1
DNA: TGTGCCAGCAGCTTAGTTAGAGGGAGCTCCTACAATGAGCAGTTCTTC
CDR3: CASSLVRGSSYNEQFF

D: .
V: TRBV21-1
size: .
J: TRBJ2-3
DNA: TGTGCCAGCAGCATTAAGAGACAGGGTGATATAACAGATACGCAGTATTTT
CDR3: CASSIKRQGDITDTQYF

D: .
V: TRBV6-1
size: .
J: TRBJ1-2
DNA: TGTGCCAGCAGTGAAGCCCCGGGGACCTCACCTTCCCTATATGGCTACACCTTC
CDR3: CASSEAPGTSPSLYGYTF

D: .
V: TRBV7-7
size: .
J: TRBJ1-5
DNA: TGTGCTAGCAGGCCCACCCCGGGCCTCACACCTTGCAATCAGCCCCAGCATTTT
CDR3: CASRPTPGLTPCNQPQHF

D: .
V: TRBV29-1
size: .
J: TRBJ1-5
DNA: TGCAGCGTTGGCCCCCCGGGAGGAGGGGCCCAGCATTTT
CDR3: CSVGPPGGGAQHF

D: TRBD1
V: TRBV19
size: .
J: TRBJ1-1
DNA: TGTGCCAGTAGTTCGGGACAGGCCACTGAAGCTTTCTTT
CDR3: CASSSGQATEAFF

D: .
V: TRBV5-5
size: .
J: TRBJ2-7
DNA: TGTGCCAGCAGCTTGGCACCGATGAACGAGCAGTACTTC
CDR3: CASSLAPMNEQYF

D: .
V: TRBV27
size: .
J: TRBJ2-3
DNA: TGTGCCAGCAGTTTATTAGCAGGGAGGACAGATACGCAGTATTTT
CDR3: CASSLLAGRTDTQYF

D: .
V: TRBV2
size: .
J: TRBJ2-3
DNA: TGTGCCAGCACCGAAAGGAGTGGGGGAGACACAGATACGCAGTATTTT
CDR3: CASTERSGGDTDTQYF

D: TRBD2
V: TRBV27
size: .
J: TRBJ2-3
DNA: TGTGCCAGCAGTTTATTCCCCGGGACTAGCGGGGTCAGGTCCACAGATACGCAGTATTTT
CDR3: CASSLFPGTSGVRSTDTQYF

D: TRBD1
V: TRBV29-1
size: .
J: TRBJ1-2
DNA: TGCAGCGTTGCGGCGGGGAGGGGGCATGGCTACACCTTC
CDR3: CSVAAGRGHGYTF

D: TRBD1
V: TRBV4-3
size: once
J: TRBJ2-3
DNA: TGCGCCAGCAGCGACCGGGACAGGTACACAGATACGCAGTATTTT
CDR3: CASSDRDRYTDTQYF

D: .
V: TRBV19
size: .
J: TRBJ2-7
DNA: TGTGCCAGTAGTGCTGGGGGGTGGAGGAACCAAAGGTCCTACGAGCAGTACTTC
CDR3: CASSAGGWRNQRSYEQYF

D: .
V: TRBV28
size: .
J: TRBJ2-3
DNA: TGTGCCAGCAGTTCCTTCAGGACGCCCATAACATCAGATACGCAGTATTTT
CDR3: CASSSFRTPITSDTQYF

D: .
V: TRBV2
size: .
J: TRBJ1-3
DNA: TGTGCTACCCAAAGGGAGGGGTTCTCTGGAAACACCATATATTTT
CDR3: CATQREGFSGNTIYF

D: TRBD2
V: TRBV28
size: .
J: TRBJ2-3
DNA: TGTGCCAGCAGTTCTGAGATCTGGGCTAGCGGGAGTGTGGCAACAGATACGCAGTATTTT
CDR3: CASSSEIWASGSVATDTQYF

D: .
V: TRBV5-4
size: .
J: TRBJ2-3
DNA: TGTGCCAGCAGCATGACTCGTAGCACAGATACGCAGTATTTT
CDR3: CASSMTRSTDTQYF

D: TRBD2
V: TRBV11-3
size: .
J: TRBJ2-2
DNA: TGTGCCAGCTCCCCTAGCGGGAGAGGGGGTAGCGGGGAGCTGTTTTTT
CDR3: CASSPSGRGGSGELFF

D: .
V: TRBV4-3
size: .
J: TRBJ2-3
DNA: TGCGCCAGCAGCCAAGATGCCAGGACCACTAGCACAGATACGCAGTATTTT
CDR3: CASSQDARTTSTDTQYF

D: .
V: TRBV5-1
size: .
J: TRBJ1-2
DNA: TGCGCCAGCAGCACGAGAGGGACGCCGGCTAACTATGGCTACACCTTC
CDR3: CASSTRGTPANYGYTF

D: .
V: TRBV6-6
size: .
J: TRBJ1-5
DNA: TGTGCCAGCAGTACTACGTGGGCCTACAATCAGCCCCAGCATTTT
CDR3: CASSTTWAYNQPQHF

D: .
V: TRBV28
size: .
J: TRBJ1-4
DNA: TGTGCCAGCACCGGCGGTGCAACTAATGAAAAACTGTTTTTT
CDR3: CASTGGATNEKLFF